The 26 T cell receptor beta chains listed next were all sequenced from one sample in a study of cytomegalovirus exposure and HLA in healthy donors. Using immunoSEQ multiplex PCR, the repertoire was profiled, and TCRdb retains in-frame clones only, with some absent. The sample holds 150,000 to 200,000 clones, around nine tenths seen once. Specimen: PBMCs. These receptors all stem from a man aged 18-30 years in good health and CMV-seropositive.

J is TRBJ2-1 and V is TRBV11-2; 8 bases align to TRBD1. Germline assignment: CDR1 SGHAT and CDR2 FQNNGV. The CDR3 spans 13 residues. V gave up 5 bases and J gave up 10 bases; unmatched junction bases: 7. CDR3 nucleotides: TGTGCCAGCAGCGCCGCCGACAGGGGCGAGCAGTTCTTC. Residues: CASSAADRGEQFF.

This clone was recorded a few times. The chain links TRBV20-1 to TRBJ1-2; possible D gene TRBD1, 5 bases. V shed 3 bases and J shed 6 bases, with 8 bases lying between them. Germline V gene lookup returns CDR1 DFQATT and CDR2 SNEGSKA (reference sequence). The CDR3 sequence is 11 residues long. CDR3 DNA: TGCAGTGCTAGCAGGGATGATGGCTACACCTTC. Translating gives CSASRDDGYTF.

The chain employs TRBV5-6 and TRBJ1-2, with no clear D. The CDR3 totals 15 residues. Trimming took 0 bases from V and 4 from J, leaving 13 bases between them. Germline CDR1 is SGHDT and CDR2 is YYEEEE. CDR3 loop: CASSLGWRFGYGYTF. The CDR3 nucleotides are TGTGCCAGCAGCTTGGGATGGAGATTTGGCTATGGCTACACCTTC.

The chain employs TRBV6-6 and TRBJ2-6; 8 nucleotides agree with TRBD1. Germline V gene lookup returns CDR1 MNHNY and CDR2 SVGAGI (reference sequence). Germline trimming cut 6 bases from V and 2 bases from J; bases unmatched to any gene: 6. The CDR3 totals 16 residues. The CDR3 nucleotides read TGTGCCAGCAGGCCATTCAGGGGGCCTGGGGCCAACGTCCTGACTTTC. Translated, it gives CASRPFRGPGANVLTF.

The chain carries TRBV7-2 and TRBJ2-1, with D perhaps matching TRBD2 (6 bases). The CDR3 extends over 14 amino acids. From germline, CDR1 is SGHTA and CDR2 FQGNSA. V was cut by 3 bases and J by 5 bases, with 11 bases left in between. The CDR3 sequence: CASSFRLGDNEQFF. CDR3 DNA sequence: TGTGCCAGCAGCTTCCGACTAGGGGACAATGAGCAGTTCTTC. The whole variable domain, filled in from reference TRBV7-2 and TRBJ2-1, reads GAGVSQSPSNKVTEKGKDVELRCDPISGHTALYWYRQSLGQGLEFLIYFQGNSAPDKSGLPSDRFSAERTGGSVSTLTIQRTQQEDSAVYLCASSFRLGDNEQFFGPGTRLTVL.

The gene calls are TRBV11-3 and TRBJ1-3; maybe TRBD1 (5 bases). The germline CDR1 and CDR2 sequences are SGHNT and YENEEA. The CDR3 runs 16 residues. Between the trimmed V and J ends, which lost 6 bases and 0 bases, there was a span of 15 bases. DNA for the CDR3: TGTGCCAGCAGGACCCTGTCGGGGGACTCTGGAAACACCATATATTTT. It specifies CASRTLSGDSGNTIYF.

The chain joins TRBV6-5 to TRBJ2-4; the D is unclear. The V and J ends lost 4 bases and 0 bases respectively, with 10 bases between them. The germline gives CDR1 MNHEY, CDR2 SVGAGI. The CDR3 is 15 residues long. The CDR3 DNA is TGTGCCAGCAGTTTTCGGTCACTAGCCAAAAACATTCAGTACTTC. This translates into CASSFRSLAKNIQYF.

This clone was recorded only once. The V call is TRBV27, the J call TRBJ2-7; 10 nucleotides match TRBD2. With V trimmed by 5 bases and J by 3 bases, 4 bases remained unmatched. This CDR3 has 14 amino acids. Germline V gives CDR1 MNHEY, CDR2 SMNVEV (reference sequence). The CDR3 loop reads CASSQAGGSYEQYF. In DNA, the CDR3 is TGTGCCAGCAGTCAAGCGGGAGGGAGCTACGAGCAGTACTTC.

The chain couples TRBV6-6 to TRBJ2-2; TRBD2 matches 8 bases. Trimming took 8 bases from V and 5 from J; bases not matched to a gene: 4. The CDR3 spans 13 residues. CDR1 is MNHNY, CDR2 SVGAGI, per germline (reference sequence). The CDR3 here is CASAAGVTGELFF. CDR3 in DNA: TGTGCCAGCGCAGCGGGGGTTACCGGGGAGCTGTTTTTT.

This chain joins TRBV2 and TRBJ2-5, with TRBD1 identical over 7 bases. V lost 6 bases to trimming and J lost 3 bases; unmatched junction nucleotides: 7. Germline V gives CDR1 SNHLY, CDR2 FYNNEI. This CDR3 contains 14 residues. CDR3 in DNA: TGTGCCAGCAGGGACAGGATCCCTAAAGAGACCCAGTACTTC. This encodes CASRDRIPKETQYF.

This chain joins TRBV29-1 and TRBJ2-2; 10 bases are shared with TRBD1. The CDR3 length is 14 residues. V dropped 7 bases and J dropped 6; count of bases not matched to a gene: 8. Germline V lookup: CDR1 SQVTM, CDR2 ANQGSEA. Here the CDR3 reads CSARQGALAGELFF. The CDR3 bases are TGCAGCGCCCGACAGGGGGCGTTGGCCGGGGAGCTGTTTTTT.

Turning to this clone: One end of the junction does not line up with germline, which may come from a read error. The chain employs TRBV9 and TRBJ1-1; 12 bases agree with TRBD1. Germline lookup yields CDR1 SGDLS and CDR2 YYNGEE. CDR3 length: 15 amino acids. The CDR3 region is CASSALGQGARETFF. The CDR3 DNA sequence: TGTGCCAGCAGCGCTTTGGGACAGGGGGCGCGTGAAACTTTCTTT. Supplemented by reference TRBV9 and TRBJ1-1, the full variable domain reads DSGVTQTPKHLITATGQRVTLRCSPRSGDLSVYWYQQSLDQGLQFLIQYYNGEERAKGNILERFSAQQFPDLHSELNLSSLELGDSALYFCASSALGQGARETFFGQGTRLTVV.

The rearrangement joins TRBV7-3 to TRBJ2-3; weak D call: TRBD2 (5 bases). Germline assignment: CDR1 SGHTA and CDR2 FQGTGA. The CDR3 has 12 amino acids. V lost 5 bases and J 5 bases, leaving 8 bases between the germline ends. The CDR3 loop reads CASSPGGDTQYF. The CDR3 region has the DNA TGTGCCAGCAGCCCTGGAGGAGATACGCAGTATTTT.

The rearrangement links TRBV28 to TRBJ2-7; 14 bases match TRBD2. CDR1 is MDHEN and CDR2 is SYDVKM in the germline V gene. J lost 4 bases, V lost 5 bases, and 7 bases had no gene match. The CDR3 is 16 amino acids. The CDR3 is CASSPLGTSGSYEQYF. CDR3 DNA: TGTGCCAGCAGTCCCCTCGGGACTAGCGGGAGTTACGAGCAGTACTTC.

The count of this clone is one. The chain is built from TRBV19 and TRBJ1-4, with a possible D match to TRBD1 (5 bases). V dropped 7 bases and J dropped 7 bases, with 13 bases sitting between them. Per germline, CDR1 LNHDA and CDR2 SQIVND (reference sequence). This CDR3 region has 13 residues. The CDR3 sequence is CASTGGNGEKLFF. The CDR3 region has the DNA TGTGCCAGTACCGGGGGTAACGGTGAAAAACTGTTTTTT.

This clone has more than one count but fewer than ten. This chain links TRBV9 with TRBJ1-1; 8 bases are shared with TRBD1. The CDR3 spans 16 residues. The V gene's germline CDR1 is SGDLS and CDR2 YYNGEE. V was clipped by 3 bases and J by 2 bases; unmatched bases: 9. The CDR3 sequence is CASSALGQGLNTEAFF. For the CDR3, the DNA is TGTGCCAGCAGCGCGTTAGGACAGGGACTAAACACTGAAGCTTTCTTT.

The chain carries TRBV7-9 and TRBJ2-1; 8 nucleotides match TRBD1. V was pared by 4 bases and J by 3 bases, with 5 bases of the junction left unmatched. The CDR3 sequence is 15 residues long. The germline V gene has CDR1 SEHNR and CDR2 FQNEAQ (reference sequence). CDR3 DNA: TGTGCCAGCAGCTCCCCCGGGACAGGCTACAATGAGCAGTTCTTC. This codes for CASSSPGTGYNEQFF.

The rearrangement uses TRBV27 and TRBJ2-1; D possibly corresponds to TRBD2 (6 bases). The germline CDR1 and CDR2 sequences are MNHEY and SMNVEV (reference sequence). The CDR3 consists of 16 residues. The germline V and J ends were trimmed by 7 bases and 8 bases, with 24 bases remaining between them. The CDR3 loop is CASTKKWASPGDEQFF. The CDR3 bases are TGTGCCAGCACCAAAAAGTGGGCTTCACCGGGGGATGAGCAGTTCTTC.

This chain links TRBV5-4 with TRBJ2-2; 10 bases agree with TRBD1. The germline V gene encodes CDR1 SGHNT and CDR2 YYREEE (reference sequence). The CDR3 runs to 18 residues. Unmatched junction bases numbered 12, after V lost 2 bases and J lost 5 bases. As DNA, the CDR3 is TGTGCCAGCAGCTTAGGGACAGGGGCTACACAGGTGACCGGGGAGCTGTTTTTT. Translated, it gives CASSLGTGATQVTGELFF.

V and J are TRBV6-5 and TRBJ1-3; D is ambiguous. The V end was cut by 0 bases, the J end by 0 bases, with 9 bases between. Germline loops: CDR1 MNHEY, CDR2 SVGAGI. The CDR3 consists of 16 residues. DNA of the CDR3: TGTGCCAGCAGTTACTCGGACGGGGACTCTGGAAACACCATATATTTT. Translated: CASSYSDGDSGNTIYF.

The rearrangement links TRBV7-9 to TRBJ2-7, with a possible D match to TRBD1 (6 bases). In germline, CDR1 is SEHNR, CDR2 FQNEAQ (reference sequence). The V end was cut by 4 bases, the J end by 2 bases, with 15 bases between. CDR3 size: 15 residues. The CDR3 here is CASSWGAGAAYEQYF. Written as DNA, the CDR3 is TGTGCCAGCAGCTGGGGAGCAGGGGCGGCCTACGAGCAGTACTTC.

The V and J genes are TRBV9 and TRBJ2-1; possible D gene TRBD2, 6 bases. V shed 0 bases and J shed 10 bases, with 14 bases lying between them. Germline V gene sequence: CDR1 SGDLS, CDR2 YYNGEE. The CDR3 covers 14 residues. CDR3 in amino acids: CASSVVSFSGEQFF. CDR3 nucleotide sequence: TGTGCCAGCAGCGTAGTCTCGTTTAGCGGAGAGCAGTTCTTC.

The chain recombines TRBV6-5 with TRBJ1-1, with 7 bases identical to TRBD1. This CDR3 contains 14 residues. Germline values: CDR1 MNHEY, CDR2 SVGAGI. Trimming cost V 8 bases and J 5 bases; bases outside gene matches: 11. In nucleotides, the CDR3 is TGTGCCAGCTGCCGGGCGACAGGGCTGACTGAAGCTTTCTTT. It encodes CASCRATGLTEAFF.

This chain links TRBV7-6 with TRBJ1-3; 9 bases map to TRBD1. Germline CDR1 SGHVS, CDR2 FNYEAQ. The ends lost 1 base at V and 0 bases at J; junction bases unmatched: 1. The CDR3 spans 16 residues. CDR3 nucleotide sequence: TGTGCCAGCAGCTTAGGGGACAGGGTCTCTGGAAACACCATATATTTT. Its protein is CASSLGDRVSGNTIYF.

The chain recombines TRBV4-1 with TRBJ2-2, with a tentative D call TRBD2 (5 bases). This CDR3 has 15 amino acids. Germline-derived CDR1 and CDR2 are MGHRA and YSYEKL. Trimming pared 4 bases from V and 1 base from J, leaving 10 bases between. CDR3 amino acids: CASSPRLMNTGELFF. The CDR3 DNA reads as TGCGCCAGCAGCCCTAGACTAATGAACACCGGGGAGCTGTTTTTT.

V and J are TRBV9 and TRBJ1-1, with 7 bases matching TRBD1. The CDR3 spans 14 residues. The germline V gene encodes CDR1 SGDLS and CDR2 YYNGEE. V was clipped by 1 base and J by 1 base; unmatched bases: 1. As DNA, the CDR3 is TGTGCCAGCAGCGTAAACAGGGGGAACACTGAAGCTTTCTTT. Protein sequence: CASSVNRGNTEAFF. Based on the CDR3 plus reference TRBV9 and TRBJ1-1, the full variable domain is DSGVTQTPKHLITATGQRVTLRCSPRSGDLSVYWYQQSLDQGLQFLIQYYNGEERAKGNILERFSAQQFPDLHSELNLSSLELGDSALYFCASSVNRGNTEAFFGQGTRLTVV.